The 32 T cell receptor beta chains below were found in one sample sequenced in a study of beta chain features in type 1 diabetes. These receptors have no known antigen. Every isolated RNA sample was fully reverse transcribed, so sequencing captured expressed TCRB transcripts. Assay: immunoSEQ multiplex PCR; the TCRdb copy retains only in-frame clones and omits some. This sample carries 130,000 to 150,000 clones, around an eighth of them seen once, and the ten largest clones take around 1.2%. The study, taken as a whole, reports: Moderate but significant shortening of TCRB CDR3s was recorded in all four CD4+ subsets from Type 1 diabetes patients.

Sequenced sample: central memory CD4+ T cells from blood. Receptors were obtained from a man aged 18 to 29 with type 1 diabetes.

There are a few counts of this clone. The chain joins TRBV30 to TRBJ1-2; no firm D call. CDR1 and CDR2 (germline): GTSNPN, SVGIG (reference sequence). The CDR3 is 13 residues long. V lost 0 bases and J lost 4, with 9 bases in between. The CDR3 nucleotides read TGTGCCTGGAGTGTAGGCACGATCTATGGCTACACCTTC. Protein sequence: CAWSVGTIYGYTF.

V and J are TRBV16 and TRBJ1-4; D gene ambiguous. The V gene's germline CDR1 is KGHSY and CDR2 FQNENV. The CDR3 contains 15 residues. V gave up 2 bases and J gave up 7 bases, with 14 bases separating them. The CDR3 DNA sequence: TGTGCCAGCAGCCAAGAGGCGTCAATCGGTGAAAAACTGTTTTTT. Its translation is CASSQEASIGEKLFF. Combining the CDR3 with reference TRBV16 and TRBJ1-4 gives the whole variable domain GEEVAQTPKHLVRGEGQKAKLYCAPIKGHSYVFWYQQVLKNEFKFLISFQNENVFDETGMPKERFSAKCLPNSPCSLEIQATKLEDSAVYFCASSQEASIGEKLFFGSGTQLSVL.

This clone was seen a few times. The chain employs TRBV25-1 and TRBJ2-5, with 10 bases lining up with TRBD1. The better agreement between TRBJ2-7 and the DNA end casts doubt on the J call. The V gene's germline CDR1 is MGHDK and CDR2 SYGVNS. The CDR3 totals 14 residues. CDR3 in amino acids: CASSARTGGYEQYF. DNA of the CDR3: TGTGCCAGCAGCGCAAGGACAGGGGGCTACGAGCAGTACTTC.

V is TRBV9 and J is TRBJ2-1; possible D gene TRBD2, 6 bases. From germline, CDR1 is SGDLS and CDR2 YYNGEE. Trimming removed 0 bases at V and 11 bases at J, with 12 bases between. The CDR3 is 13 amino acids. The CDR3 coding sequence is TGTGCCAGCAGCGTAGCTACTCGGGGGAAGCAGTTCTTC. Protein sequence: CASSVATRGKQFF.

CDR3 loop: CATSKEGEGTFGEKLFF. CDR3 sequence (DNA): TGTGCCACCAGCAAGGAGGGAGAGGGGACCTTTGGAGAAAAACTGTTTTTT. The chain carries TRBV15 and TRBJ1-4, with D possibly matching TRBD1 (5 bases). Deletions cut 4 bases from V and 8 bases from J, with 23 bases between. This CDR3 is 17 amino acids long. The germline gives CDR1 LNHNV, CDR2 YYDKDF (reference sequence).

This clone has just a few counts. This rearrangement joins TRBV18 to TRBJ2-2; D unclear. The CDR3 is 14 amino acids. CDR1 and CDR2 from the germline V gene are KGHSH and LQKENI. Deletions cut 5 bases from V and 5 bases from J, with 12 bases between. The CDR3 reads CASSSMGLTGELFF. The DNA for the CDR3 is TGTGCCAGCTCATCCATGGGCCTAACCGGGGAGCTGTTTTTT.

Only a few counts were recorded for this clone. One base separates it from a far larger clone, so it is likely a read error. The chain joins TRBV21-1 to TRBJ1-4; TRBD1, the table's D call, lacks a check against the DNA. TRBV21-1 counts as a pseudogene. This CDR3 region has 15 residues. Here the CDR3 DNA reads TGTTCCAGCAGCACCTATCCAGGGGGAAGCGAAAAACTGTTTTTT. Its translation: CSSSTYPGGSEKLFF.

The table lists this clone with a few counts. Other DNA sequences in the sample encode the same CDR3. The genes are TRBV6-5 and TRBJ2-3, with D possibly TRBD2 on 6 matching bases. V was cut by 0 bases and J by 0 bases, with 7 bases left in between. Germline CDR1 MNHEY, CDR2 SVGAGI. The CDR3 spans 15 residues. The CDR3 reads CASSYSGRSTDTQYF. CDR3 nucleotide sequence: TGTGCCAGCAGTTACTCCGGGAGAAGCACAGATACGCAGTATTTT.

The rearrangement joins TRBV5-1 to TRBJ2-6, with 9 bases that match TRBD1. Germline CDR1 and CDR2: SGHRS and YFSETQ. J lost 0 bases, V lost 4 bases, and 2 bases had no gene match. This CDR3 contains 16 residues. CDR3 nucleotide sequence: TGCGCCAGCAGCGGGGACAGGGCCTCTGGGGCCAACGTCCTGACTTTC. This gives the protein CASSGDRASGANVLTF.

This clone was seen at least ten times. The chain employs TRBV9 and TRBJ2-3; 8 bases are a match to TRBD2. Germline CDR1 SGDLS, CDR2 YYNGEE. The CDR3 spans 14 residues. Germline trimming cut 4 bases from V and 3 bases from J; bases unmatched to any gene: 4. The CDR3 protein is CASSSGGGTDTQYF. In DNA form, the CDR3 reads TGTGCCAGCAGCTCGGGAGGGGGGACAGATACGCAGTATTTT.

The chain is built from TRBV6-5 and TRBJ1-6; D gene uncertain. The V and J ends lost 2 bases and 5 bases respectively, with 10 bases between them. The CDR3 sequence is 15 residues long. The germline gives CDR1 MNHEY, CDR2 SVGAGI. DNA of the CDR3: TGTGCCAGCAGTTACGCTTGGACGGATAATTCACCCCTCCACTTT. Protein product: CASSYAWTDNSPLHF.

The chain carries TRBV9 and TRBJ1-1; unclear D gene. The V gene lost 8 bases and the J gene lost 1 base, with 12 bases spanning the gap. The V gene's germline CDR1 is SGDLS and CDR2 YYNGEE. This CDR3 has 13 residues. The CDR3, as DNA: TGTGCCAGTTCGCGGGAACAGAACACTGAAGCTTTCTTT. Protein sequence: CASSREQNTEAFF.

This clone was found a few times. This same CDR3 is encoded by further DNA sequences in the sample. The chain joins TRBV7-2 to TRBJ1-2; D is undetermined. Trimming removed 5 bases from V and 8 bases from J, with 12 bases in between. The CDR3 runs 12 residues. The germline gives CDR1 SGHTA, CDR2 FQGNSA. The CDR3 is CASSLDLGGYTF. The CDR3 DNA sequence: TGTGCCAGCAGCCTTGACCTAGGGGGCTACACCTTC.

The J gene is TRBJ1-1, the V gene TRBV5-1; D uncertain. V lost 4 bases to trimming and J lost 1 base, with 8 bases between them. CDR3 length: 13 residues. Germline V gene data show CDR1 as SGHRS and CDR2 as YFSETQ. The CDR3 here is CASSLGKNTEAFF. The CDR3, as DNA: TGCGCCAGCAGCCTGGGGAAGAACACTGAAGCTTTCTTT.

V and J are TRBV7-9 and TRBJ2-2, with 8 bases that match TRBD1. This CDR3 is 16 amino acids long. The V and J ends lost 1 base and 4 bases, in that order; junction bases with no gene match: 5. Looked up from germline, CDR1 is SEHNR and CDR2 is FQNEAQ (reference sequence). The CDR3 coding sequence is TGTGCCAGCAGCTTAGATGGACAGGGCGGCACCGGGGAGCTGTTTTTT. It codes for CASSLDGQGGTGELFF.

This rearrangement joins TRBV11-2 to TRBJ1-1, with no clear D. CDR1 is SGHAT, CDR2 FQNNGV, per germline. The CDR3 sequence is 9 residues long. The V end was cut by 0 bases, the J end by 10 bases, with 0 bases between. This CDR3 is CASSLEAFF. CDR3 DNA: TGTGCCAGCAGCTTAGAAGCTTTCTTT. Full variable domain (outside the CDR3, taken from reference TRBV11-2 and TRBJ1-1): EAGVAQSPRYKIIEKRQSVAFWCNPISGHATLYWYQQILGQGPKLLIQFQNNGVVDDSQLPKDRFSAERLKGVDSTLKIQPAKLEDSAVYLCASSLEAFFGQGTRLTVV.

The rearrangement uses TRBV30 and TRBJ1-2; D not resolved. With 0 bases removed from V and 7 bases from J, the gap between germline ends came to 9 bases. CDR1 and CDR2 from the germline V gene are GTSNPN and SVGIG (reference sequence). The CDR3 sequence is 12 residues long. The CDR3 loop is CAWSVLLAGYTF. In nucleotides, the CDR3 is TGTGCCTGGAGTGTCCTTTTGGCTGGCTACACCTTC.

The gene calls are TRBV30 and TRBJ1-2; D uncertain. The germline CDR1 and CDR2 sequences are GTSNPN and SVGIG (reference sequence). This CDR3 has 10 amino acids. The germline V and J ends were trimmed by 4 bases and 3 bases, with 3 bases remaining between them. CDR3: CAWKDYGYTF. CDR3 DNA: TGTGCCTGGAAGGACTATGGCTACACCTTC.

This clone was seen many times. The CDR3 here is CASSGGGVNQPQHF. For the CDR3, the DNA is TGTGCCAGCAGTGGGGGGGGTGTCAATCAGCCCCAGCATTTT. This chain links TRBV2 with TRBJ1-5, with D possibly being TRBD1 (5 bases). The germline V and J ends were trimmed by 4 bases and 3 bases, with 10 bases remaining between them. This CDR3 is 14 amino acids long. Germline V CDR1 and CDR2: SNHLY, FYNNEI.

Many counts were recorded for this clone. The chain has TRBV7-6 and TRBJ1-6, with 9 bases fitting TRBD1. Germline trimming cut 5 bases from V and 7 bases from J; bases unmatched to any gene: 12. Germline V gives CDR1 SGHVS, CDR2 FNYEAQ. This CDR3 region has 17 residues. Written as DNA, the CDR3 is TGTGCCAGCAGCGCGTCACCGGGACAGGGTTCGAATTCACCCCTCCACTTT. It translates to CASSASPGQGSNSPLHF.

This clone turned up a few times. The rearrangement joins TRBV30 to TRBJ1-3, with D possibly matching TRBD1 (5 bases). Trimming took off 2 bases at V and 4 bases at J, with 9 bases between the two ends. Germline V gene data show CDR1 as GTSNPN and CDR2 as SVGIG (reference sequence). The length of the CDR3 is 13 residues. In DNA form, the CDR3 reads TGTGCCTGGAGTACCGGGGCGGGAAACACCATATATTTT. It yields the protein CAWSTGAGNTIYF.

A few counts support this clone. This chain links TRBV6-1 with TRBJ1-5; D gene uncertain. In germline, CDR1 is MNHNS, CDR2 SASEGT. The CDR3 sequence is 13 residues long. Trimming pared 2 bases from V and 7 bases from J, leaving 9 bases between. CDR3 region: CASSELGGQPQHF. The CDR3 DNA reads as TGTGCCAGCAGTGAACTGGGAGGACAGCCCCAGCATTTT.

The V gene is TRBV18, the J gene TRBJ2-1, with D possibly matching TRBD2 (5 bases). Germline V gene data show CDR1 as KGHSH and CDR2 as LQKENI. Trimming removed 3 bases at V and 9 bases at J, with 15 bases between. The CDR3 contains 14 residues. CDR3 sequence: CASSPQGTRSEQFF. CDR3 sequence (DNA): TGTGCCAGCTCACCCCAAGGTACTAGGAGTGAGCAGTTCTTC. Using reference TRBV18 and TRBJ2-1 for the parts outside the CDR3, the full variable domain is NAGVMQNPRHLVRRRGQEARLRCSPMKGHSHVYWYRQLPEEGLKFMVYLQKENIIDESGMPKERFSAEFPKEGPSILRIQQVVRGDSAAYFCASSPQGTRSEQFFGPGTRLTVL.

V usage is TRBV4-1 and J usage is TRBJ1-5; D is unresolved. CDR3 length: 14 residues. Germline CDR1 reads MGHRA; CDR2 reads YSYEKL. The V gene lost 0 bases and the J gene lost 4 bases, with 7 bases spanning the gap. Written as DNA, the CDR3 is TGCGCCAGCAGCCAAGAGGCAACTAATCAGCCCCAGCATTTT. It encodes CASSQEATNQPQHF.

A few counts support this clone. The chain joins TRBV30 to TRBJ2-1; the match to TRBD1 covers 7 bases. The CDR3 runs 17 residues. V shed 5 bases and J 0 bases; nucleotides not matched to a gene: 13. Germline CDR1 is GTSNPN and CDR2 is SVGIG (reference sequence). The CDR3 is CAWAPGTATYSYNEQFF. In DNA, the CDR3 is TGTGCCTGGGCCCCAGGGACAGCCACCTACTCCTACAATGAGCAGTTCTTC.

The CDR3 loop reads CASRSTGVGSYNEQFF. DNA of the CDR3: TGTGCCAGCAGATCAACAGGGGTGGGCTCCTACAATGAGCAGTTCTTC. V gene TRBV2 combines with J gene TRBJ2-1; 7 positions agree with TRBD1. V lost 6 bases and J lost 0; bases outside the gene matches: 8. CDR1 SNHLY and CDR2 FYNNEI come from the germline V gene. CDR3 length equals 16 residues. Combining the CDR3 with reference TRBV2 and TRBJ2-1 gives the whole variable domain EPEVTQTPSHQVTQMGQEVILRCVPISNHLYFYWYRQILGQKVEFLVSFYNNEISEKSEIFDDQFSVERPDGSNFTLKIRSTKLEDSAMYFCASRSTGVGSYNEQFFGPGTRLTVL.

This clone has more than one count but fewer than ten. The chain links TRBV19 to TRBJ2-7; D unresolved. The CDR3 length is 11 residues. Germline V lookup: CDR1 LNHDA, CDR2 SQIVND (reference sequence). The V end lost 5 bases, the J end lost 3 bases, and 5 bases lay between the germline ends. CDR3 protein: CASSGSYEQYF. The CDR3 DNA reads TGTGCCAGTAGTGGCAGCTACGAGCAGTACTTC.

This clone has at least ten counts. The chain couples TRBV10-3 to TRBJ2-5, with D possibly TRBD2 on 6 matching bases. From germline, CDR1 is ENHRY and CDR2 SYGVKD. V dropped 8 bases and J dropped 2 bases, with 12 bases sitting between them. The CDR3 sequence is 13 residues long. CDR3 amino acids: CAISFGLQETQYF. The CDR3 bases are TGTGCCATCTCCTTCGGACTACAAGAGACCCAGTACTTC.

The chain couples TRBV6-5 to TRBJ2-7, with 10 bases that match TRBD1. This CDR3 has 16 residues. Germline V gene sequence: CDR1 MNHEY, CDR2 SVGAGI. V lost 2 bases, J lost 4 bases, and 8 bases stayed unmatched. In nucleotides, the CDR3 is TGTGCCAGCAGTTACCGGGGGACAGGGGCAAGGTACGAGCAGTACTTC. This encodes CASSYRGTGARYEQYF.

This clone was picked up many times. CDR3 sequence reads: CATSSQNIQYF. In DNA, the CDR3 is TGTGCCACCAGCAGCCAAAACATTCAGTACTTC. The chain recombines TRBV15 with TRBJ2-4; D remains ambiguous. V lost 3 bases and J 5 bases, leaving 2 bases between the germline ends. The CDR3 spans 11 residues. Germline V CDR1 and CDR2: LNHNV, YYDKDF (reference sequence).

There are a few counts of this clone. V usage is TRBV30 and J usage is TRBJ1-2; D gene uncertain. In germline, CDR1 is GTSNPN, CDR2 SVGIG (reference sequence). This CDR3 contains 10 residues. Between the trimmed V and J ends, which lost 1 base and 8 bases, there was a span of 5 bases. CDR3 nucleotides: TGTGCCTGGAGTGGGGCCGGCTACACCTTC. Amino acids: CAWSGAGYTF.

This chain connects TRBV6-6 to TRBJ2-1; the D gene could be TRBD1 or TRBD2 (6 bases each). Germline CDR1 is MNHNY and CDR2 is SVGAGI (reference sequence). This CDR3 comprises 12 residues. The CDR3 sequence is CAGRRGINEQFF. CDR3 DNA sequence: TGTGCGGGCCGGAGGGGGATCAATGAGCAGTTCTTC.